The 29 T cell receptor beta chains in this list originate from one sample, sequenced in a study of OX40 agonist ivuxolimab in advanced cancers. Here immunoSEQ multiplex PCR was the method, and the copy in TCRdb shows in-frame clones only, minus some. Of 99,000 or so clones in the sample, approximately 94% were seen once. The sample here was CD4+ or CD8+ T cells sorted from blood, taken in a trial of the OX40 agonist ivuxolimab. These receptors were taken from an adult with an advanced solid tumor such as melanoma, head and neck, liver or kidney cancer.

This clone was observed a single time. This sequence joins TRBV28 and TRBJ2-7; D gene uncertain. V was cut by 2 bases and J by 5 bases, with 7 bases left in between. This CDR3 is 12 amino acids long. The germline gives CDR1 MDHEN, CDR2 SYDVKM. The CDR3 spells CASSLPRDEQYF. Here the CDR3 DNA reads TGTGCCAGCAGTTTACCCCGGGACGAGCAGTACTTC.

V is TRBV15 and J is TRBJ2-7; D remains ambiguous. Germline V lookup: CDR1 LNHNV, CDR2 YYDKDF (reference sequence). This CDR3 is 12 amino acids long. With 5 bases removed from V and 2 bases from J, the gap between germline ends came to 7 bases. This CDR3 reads CATSHTPYEQYF. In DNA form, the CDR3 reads TGTGCCACCAGCCACACTCCCTACGAGCAGTACTTC.

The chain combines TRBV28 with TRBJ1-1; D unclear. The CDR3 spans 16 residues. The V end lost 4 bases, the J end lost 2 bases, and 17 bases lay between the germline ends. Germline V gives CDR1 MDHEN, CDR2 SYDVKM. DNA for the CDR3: TGTGCCAGCAGTTCCCACCAATACGTAGATAACACTGAAGCTTTCTTT. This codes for CASSSHQYVDNTEAFF.

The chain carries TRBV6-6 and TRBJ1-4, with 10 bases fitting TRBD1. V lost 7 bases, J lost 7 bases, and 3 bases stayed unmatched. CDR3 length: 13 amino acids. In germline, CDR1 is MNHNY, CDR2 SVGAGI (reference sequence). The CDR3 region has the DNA TGTGCCAGCACCCGGGACAGGGGTGAAAAACTGTTTTTT. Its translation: CASTRDRGEKLFF.

CDR3 protein: CASSWQGFRDTQYF. The CDR3 DNA reads TGTGCCAGCAGCTGGCAGGGCTTTAGAGATACGCAGTATTTT. The gene calls are TRBV11-2 and TRBJ2-3, with D possibly being TRBD1 (5 bases). Germline V lookup: CDR1 SGHAT, CDR2 FQNNGV. V gave up 4 bases and J gave up 5 bases, with 13 bases separating them. The CDR3 is 14 residues long. The full variable domain, its missing parts supplied by reference TRBV11-2 and TRBJ2-3, is EAGVAQSPRYKIIEKRQSVAFWCNPISGHATLYWYQQILGQGPKLLIQFQNNGVVDDSQLPKDRFSAERLKGVDSTLKIQPAKLEDSAVYLCASSWQGFRDTQYFGPGTRLTVL.

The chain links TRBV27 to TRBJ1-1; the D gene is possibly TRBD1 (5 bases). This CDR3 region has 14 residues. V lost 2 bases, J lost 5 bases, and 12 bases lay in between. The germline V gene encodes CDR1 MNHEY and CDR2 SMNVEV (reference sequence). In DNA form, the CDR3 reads TGTGCCAGCAGTTTAAGGGGAGGGGAGACTGAAGCTTTCTTT. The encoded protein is CASSLRGGETEAFF.

CDR3 nucleotide sequence: TGTGCCAGCAGGCAGGGGGTACTGCAGTTCTTC. This encodes CASRQGVLQFF. This chain uses TRBV27 with TRBJ2-1; 7 positions match TRBD1. V lost 6 bases and J lost 12; bases outside the gene matches: 5. The CDR3 runs 11 residues. Germline-derived CDR1 and CDR2 are MNHEY and SMNVEV (reference sequence).

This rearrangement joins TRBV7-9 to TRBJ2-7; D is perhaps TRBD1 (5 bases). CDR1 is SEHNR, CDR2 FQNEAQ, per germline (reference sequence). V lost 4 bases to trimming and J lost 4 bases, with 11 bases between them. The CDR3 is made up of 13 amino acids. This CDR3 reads CASSSGPLYEQYF. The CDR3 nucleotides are TGTGCCAGCAGCTCAGGGCCACTGTACGAGCAGTACTTC.

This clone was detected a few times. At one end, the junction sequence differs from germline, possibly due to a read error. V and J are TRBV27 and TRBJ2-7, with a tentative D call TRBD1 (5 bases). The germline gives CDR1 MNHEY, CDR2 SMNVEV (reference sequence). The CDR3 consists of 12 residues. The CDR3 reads CACSRDGDEQYF. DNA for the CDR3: TGTGCCTGCAGCAGGGATGGAGACGAGCAGTACTTC.

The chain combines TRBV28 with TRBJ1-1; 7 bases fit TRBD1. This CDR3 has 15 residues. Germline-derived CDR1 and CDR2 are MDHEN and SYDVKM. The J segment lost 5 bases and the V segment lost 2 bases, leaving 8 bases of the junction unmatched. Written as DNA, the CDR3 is TGTGCCAGCAGTTTAAGGAGGGCAGGGGGAACTGAAGCTTTCTTT. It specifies CASSLRRAGGTEAFF.

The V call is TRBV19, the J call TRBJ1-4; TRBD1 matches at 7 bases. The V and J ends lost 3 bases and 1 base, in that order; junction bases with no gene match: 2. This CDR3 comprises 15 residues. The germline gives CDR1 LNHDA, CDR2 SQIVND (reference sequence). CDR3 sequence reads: CASSITGVTNEKLFF. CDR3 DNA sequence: TGTGCCAGTAGTATCACAGGGGTAACTAATGAAAAACTGTTTTTT.

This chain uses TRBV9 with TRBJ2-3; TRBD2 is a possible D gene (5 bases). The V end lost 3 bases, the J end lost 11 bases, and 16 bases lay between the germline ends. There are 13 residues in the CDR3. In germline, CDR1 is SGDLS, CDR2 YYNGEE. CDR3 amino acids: CASSAKEDLLQYF. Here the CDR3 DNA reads TGTGCCAGCAGCGCTAAGGAGGATCTGCTGCAGTATTTT.

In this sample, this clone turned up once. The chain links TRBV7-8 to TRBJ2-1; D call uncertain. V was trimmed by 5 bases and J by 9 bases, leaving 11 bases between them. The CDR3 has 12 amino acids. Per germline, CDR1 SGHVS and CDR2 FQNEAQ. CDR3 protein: CASSPGWSEQFF. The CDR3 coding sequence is TGTGCCAGCAGCCCTGGGTGGAGTGAGCAGTTCTTC.

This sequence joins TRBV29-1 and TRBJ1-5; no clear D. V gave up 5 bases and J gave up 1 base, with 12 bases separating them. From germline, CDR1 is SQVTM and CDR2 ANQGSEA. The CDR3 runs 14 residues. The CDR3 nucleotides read TGCAGCGTTTTTAGCGGGGTCAGCAATCAGCCCCAGCATTTT. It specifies CSVFSGVSNQPQHF.

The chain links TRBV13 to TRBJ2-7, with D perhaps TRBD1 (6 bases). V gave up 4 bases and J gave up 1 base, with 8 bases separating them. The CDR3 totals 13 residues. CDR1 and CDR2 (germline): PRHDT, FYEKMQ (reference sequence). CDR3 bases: TGTGCCAGCAGCTCGGACAGATCCTACGAGCAGTACTTC. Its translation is CASSSDRSYEQYF.

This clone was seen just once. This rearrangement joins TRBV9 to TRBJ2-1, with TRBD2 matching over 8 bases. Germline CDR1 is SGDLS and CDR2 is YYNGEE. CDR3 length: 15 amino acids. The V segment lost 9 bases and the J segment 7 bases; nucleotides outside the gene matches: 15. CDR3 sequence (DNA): TGTGCCACTCGGGCTATGGTAGCGGGGCAAAATGAGCAGTTCTTC. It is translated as CATRAMVAGQNEQFF.

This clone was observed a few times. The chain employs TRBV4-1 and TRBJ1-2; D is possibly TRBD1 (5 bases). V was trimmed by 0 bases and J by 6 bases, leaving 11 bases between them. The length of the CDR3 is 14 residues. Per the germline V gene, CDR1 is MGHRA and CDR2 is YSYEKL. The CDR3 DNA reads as TGCGCCAGCAGCCAAGATCGGGGCGAGGATGGCTACACCTTC. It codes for CASSQDRGEDGYTF.

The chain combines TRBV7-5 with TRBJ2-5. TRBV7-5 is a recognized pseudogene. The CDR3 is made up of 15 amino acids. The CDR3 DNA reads TGTGCCAGAAGCCAACAGCGACAGTCGGGGGAGACCCAGTACTTC. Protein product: CARSQQRQSGETQYF.

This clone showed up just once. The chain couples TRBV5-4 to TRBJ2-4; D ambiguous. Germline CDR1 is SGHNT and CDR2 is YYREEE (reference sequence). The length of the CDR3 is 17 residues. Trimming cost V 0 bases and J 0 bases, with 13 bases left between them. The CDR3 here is CASSLALGSGAKNIQYF. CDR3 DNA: TGTGCCAGCAGCTTGGCGTTGGGGTCGGGAGCCAAAAACATTCAGTACTTC.

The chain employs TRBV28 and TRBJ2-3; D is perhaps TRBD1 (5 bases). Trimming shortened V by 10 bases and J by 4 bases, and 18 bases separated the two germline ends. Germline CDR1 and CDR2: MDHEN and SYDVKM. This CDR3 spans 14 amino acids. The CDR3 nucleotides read TGTGCCACCCTTCCCCCCCAGGGCCCAGATACGCAGTATTTT. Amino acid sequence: CATLPPQGPDTQYF.

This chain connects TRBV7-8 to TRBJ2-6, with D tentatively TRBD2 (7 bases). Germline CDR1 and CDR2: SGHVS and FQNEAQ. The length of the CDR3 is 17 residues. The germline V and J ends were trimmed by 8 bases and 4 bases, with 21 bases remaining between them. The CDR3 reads CASAADSGGPGANVLTF. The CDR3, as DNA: TGTGCCAGCGCAGCCGATTCGGGGGGCCCCGGGGCCAACGTCCTGACTTTC.

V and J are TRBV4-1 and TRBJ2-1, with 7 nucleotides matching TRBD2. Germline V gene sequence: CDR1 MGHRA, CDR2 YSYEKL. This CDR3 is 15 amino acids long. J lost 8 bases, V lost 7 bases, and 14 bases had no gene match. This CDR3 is CASTSLGGSPDEQFF. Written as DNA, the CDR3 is TGCGCCAGCACCTCCTTGGGCGGGAGTCCCGATGAGCAGTTCTTC.

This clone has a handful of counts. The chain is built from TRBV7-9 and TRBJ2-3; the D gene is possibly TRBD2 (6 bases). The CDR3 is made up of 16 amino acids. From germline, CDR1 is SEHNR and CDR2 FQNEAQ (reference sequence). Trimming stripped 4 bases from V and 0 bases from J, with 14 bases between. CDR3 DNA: TGTGCCAGCAGCTCCTACGGGACTTATAGCACAGATACGCAGTATTTT. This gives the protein CASSSYGTYSTDTQYF. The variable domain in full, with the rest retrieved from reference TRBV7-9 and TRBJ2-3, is DTGVSQNPRHKITKRGQNVTFRCDPISEHNRLYWYRQTLGQGPEFLTYFQNEAQLEKSRLLSDRFSAERPKGSFSTLEIQRTEQGDSAMYLCASSSYGTYSTDTQYFGPGTRLTVL.

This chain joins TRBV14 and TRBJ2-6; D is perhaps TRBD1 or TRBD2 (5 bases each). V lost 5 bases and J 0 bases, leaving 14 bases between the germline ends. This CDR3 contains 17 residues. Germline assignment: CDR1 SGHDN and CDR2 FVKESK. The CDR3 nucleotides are TGTGCCAGCAGCAGGGACGAGACAATCTCTGGGGCCAACGTCCTGACTTTC. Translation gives CASSRDETISGANVLTF.

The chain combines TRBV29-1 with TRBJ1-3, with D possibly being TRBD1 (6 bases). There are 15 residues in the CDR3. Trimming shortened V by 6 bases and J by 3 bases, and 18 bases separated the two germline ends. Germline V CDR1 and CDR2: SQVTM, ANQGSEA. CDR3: CSVAGGHRDGNTIYF. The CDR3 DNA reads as TGCAGCGTCGCGGGGGGGCACCGGGATGGAAACACCATATATTTT.

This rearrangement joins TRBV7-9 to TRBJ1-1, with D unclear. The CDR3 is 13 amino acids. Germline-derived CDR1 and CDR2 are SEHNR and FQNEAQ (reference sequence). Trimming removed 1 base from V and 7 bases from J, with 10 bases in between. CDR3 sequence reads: CASSLEVEVEAFF. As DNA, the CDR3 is TGTGCCAGCAGCTTAGAGGTGGAGGTTGAAGCTTTCTTT.

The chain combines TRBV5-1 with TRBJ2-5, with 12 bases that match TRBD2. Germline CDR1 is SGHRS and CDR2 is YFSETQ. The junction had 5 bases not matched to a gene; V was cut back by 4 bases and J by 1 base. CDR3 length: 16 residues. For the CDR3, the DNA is TGCGCCAGCAGCCAAACTAGCGGGGGGACCCAAGAGACCCAGTACTTC. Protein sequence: CASSQTSGGTQETQYF.

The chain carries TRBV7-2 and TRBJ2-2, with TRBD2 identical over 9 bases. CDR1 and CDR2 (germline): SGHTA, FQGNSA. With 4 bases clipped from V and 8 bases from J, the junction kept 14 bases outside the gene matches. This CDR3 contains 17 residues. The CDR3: CASSSSLAGLNIGELFF. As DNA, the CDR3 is TGTGCCAGCAGCTCCTCTCTAGCGGGGTTGAATATTGGGGAGCTGTTTTTT.

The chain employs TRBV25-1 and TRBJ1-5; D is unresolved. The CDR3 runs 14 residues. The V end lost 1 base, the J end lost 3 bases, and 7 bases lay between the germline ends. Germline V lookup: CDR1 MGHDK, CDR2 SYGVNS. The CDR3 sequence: CASSEWSVNQPQHF. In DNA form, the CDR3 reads TGTGCCAGCAGTGAATGGTCCGTCAATCAGCCCCAGCATTTT.